This T cell receptor beta chain was profiled in a study of Tregs in tolerant kidney transplant recipients (dated by TCRdb to about 2019). In the study overall: Related donors were used in the transplants with nonmyeloablative bone marrow transplantation, and mixed chimerism was transient in the human trials. Before combined kidney and bone marrow transplantation, this study identified donor-specific regulatory T cells using TCRbeta sequencing and then followed those same cells after transplant.

What this sample's time point label stands for: blood sample drawn before combined kidney and bone marrow transplant. Unstimulated Tregs (CD4+CD25+CD127-), CD4+ non-Tregs (CD4+CD25-), CD4 and CD8 cells were FACS-sorted from thawed PBMCs. Prior to Treg sorting, thawed PBMCs were rested overnight with approximately 200 IU/ml IL-2 at 37 degrees C. The patients were 4 recipients of combined kidney and bone marrow transplants from the ITN036ST trial, and samples were available only for these trial subjects. Healthy control blood was processed to PBMCs with a Ficoll density gradient and then cryopreserved, whereas patient PBMCs were collected both before and after transplant. Worth noting for this clone: Its antigen is currently not known. Base qualities are not provided; no much larger clone lies one nucleotide away.

V and J are trimmed by 1 base and 6 bases, and the gene matches miss 1 base of the junction. Spanning cysteine to phenylalanine, the CDR3 consists of 15 amino acids. Only the CDR3 DNA is retained, 45 bases long and in frame from the first base. Looking up the germline V gene yields CDR1 SGHTA and CDR2 FQGNSA. For TCRbeta CDR3 sequencing, genomic DNA from the sorted cells was extracted using the QIAGEN DNeasy Blood and Tissue Kit. High-throughput TCRbeta CDR3 sequencing was carried out commercially through immunoSEQ, with PCR amplification with bias correction and internal controls included. The original pipeline was this. Unique productive TCRbeta sequences were defined by CDR3 nucleotide sequence where primers matched, and otherwise by CDR3 amino acid sequence together with Vbeta and Jbeta genes. To correct sorting error, sequences shared between sorted populations at a frequency ratio of 2:1 or less were removed; the rest were assigned to the higher population. Sequences were defined as donor-reactive when expanded at least 5-fold in CFSE-low cells versus unstimulated cells and present at a frequency of at least 0.01% in CFSE-low cells. Repertoire divergence was quantified by Jensen-Shannon divergence using the top 100 TCRbeta sequences ranked by frequency. For samples with multiple sequencing runs, sorting error was corrected separately for each run before the runs were pooled. This immuneACCESS table, as held by TCRdb, lists in-frame sequences with V and J called but not all clones. Of the missing ones, under half trace to an unresolved V gene in checked studies; the others have no known cause. D and trimming were read from the DNA, whereas the V and J calls and clone size are those reported in that table. The sample yields under 95,000 clones; 80% to 95% were counted once. The ten largest account for approximately 0.37% of the sample.

Overall study outcomes, separate from this receptor: For some patients the PCR primers changed over time, which made it impossible to compare the samples from those patients at the nucleotide level. Expanding Tregs with activated donor B cells appeared to identify the most biologically relevant and donor-specific TCRbeta repertoire. Because only a small number of patients were included, the study had limitations, and the results will need to be validated in larger populations as well as under other immunosuppression protocols. Biological reproducibility was not examined directly, but technical replication error appeared to be minimal. In tolerant patients, donor-specific Tregs expanded more than Tregs overall, which suggests antigen-driven rather than nonspecific expansion.

The receptor comes from a human donor who received a combined kidney and bone marrow transplant. In this chain, TRBV7-2 is recombined with TRBJ2-2; 11 of the junction bases match TRBD1. The specimen comprised Tregs from blood, sampled before the transplant. DNA sequence: TGTGCCAGCAGCTTAGGGGGACAGGGGGCCGGGGAGCTGTTTTTT. Its protein product is CASSLGGQGAGELFF.